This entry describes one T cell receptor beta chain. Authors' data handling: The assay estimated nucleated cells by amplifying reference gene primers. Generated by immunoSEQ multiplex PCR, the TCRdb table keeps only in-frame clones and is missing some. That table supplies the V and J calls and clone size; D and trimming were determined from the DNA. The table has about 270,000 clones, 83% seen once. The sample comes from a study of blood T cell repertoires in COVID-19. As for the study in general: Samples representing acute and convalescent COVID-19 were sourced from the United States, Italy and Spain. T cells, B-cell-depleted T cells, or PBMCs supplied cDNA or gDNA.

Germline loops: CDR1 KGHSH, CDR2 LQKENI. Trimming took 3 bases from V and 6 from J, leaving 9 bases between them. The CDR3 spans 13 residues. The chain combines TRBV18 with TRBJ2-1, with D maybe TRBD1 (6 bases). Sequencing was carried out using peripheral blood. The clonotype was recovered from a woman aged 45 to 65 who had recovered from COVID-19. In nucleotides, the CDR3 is TGTGCCAGCTCACCTACAGGGTCCAATGAGCAGTTCTTC. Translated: CASSPTGSNEQFF.